These T cell receptor beta chains were read from a single sample in a study of CD8 T cells in ankylosing spondylitis. From the 5' RACE reads, TCRdb called clonotypes with MiXCR, one entry per CDR3 protein. The sample records under 30,000 distinct CDR3 sequences, over 10% being singletons. Source material: blood. The receptors stem from a male donor with ankylosing spondylitis or in good health (not recorded which). Each CDR3 is given with its conserved first and last residue. The order of the fields is D gene, CDR3 length, V gene, J gene, clone size, CDR3 DNA, CDR3 protein. The D gene is left open where the match is weak. Size is omitted from some rows. Given values are once, few, many or a class for expanded clones.

NA	13	TRBV6-2/TRBV6-3	TRBJ1-1	many	TGTGCCAGTTACAGGAAGGGGTACACTGAAGCTTTCTTT	CASYRKGYTEAFF
NA	17	TRBV5-6	TRBJ2-2	NA	TGTGCCAGCAGTTCCAACAAGGAGTTCCACGATCGTGGGGAGCTGTTTTTT	CASSSNKEFHDRGELFF
NA	14	TRBV7-6	TRBJ1-5	many	TGTGCCAGCAGCTTGGGAGGGTTCAATCAGCCCCAGCATTTT	CASSLGGFNQPQHF
NA	13	TRBV21-1	TRBJ2-1	NA	TGTGCCAGCAGCAAGGTAAACCCCCATGAGCAGTTCTTC	CASSKVNPHEQFF
NA	17	TRBV3-2	TRBJ2-5	NA	TGTGCCAGCACTTTCTTTAGCGGGACAGGGAAAAGGGAGACCCAGTACTTC	CASTFFSGTGKRETQYF
NA	15	TRBV5-6	TRBJ1-5	many	TGTGCCAGCAGCACTGGGCTTTCCAGGGATCAGCCCCAGCATTTT	CASSTGLSRDQPQHF
NA	16	TRBV7-2	TRBJ1-1	many	TGTGCCAGCAGCCCCCAGGGAGCAGCAATGAACACTGAAGCTTTCTTT	CASSPQGAAMNTEAFF
TRBD1	19	TRBV4-1	TRBJ2-4	many	TGCGCCAGCAGCCCATGGACAGGGCTGTCCCCCTCCGTCAAAAACATTCAGTACTTC	CASSPWTGLSPSVKNIQYF
NA	20	TRBV21-1	TRBJ2-3	many	TGTGCCAGCAGCAAAGACCCAGGAGGGACTAGCGGGGAAGAAACAGATACGCAGTATTTT	CASSKDPGGTSGEETDTQYF
NA	18	TRBV5-5	TRBJ1-5	many	TGTGCCAGCAGCTTGGCCGTGGCGGGCCCCCTAAGCAATCAGCCCCAGCATTTT	CASSLAVAGPLSNQPQHF
NA	11	TRBV29-1	TRBJ1-1	NA	TGCAGCATAGGGCTGAACACTGAAGCTTTCTTT	CSIGLNTEAFF
NA	15	TRBV5-1	TRBJ1-3	many	TGCGCCAGCAGCTTGGCAGGGAGTTCTGGAAACACCATATATTTT	CASSLAGSSGNTIYF
NA	14	TRBV29-1	TRBJ1-1	NA	TGCAGCGTTGTGACCCGGAGTTTGAACACTGAAGCTTTCTTT	CSVVTRSLNTEAFF
NA	14	TRBV27	TRBJ2-2	many	TGTGCCAGCAGTTTGAGCCGGTTCACCGGGGAGCTGTTTTTT	CASSLSRFTGELFF
NA	15	TRBV3-1	TRBJ2-3	many	TGTGCCAGCAGGAGTCTAGTGGTGGGAGAAGATACGCAGTATTTT	CASRSLVVGEDTQYF
NA	14	TRBV12-3/TRBV12-4	TRBJ1-4	few	TGTGCCAGCAGCTCTACAGGGTCTGATGAAAAACTGTTTTTT	CASSSTGSDEKLFF
TRBD2	16	TRBV7-2	TRBJ2-1	NA	TGTGCCAGCAGCTTATTTACTAGCGGCTCCTACAATGAGCAGTTCTTC	CASSLFTSGSYNEQFF
TRBD2	16	TRBV29-1	TRBJ2-3	NA	TGCAGCGTTGAAGCGGCCCGGGGGGTTTTCACCGATACGCAGTATTTT	CSVEAARGVFTDTQYF
NA	14	TRBV7-2	TRBJ1-5	few	TGTGCCAGCAGCTTATACAGTTCCAATCAGCCCCAGCATTTT	CASSLYSSNQPQHF
NA	13	TRBV7-2	TRBJ1-2	many	TGTGCCAGCAGCCGCACGGGGCCAGATGGCTACACCTTC	CASSRTGPDGYTF
NA	12	TRBV6-2/TRBV6-3	TRBJ2-3	few	TGTGCCAGCGCCGCTAGCACAGATACGCAGTATTTT	CASAASTDTQYF
TRBD1	17	TRBV6-6	TRBJ2-2	many	TGTGCCAGCAGTAACAGGGGGGCCCTCACGAACACCGGGGAGCTGTTTTTT	CASSNRGALTNTGELFF
NA	16	TRBV10-3	TRBJ2-2	many	TGTGCCATCCCCCGAGTTGGGGGAACGAACACCGGGGAGCTGTTTTTT	CAIPRVGGTNTGELFF
NA	12	TRBV29-1	TRBJ2-7	many	TGCAGCGTTGAAGAGTCCGGAATCGAGCAGTACTTC	CSVEESGIEQYF
TRBD2	14	TRBV20-1	TRBJ2-7	few	TGCAGTGCTAGGGGACTAGCGGGAGCGGACGAGCAGTACTTC	CSARGLAGADEQYF
NA	12	TRBV7-6	TRBJ2-1	many	TGTGCCAGCAGCTTAGAAGGTGCTGAGCAGTTCTTC	CASSLEGAEQFF
NA	16	TRBV20-1	TRBJ1-6	few	TGCAGTGCTAGAGATACCATGGGGCGGCCCGAGTCACCCCTCCACTTT	CSARDTMGRPESPLHF
NA	14	TRBV4-3	TRBJ2-3	NA	TGCGCCAGCAGCCAAGATGCAGGGCGAGATACGCAGTATTTT	CASSQDAGRDTQYF
TRBD1	16	TRBV5-1	TRBJ2-1	few	TGCGCCAGCAGCTTGGGGGGGACAGGTTCCTACAATGAGCAGTTCTTC	CASSLGGTGSYNEQFF
NA	13	TRBV15	TRBJ1-1	few	TGTGCCACCAGCAGGGGAATGAACACTGAAGCTTTCTTT	CATSRGMNTEAFF
TRBD2	16	TRBV9	TRBJ2-1	few	TGTGCCAGCAGCGCCCAGGGAGCGGGGGGGATCGATGAGCAGTTCTTC	CASSAQGAGGIDEQFF
NA	14	TRBV20-1	TRBJ2-7	many	TGCAGTGCTAGAGATGGGGCAGGGAGGTACGAGCAGTACTTC	CSARDGAGRYEQYF
NA	16	TRBV10-3	TRBJ2-1	NA	TGTGCCATCAGTGCCCGGGACCGGAGCTCCTACAATGAGCAGTTCTTC	CAISARDRSSYNEQFF
TRBD2	13	TRBV29-1	TRBJ2-7	many	TGCAGCGCCCGGAGGGGAGGGTTCTACGAGCAGTACTTC	CSARRGGFYEQYF
NA	14	TRBV28	TRBJ2-1	NA	TGTGCCAGCATAAGAGGGGGCTCCTACAATGAGCAGTTCTTC	CASIRGGSYNEQFF
NA	14	TRBV20-1	TRBJ2-2	NA	TGCAGTGCCAGTAGCGGTCTCCAGTCCGGGGAGCTGTTTTTT	CSASSGLQSGELFF
TRBD1	15	TRBV14	TRBJ2-2	many	TGTGCCAGCAGCCCCCGGGACAGGAACACCGGGGAGCTGTTTTTT	CASSPRDRNTGELFF
NA	16	TRBV12-3/TRBV12-4	TRBJ2-2	many	TGTGCCAGCAGTACCCGTAAGGGCGGGGACACCGGGGAGCTGTTTTTT	CASSTRKGGDTGELFF
TRBD2	14	TRBV7-3	TRBJ2-5	many	TGTGCCAGCAGCACGGGACTAGCTCAAGAGACCCAGTACTTC	CASSTGLAQETQYF
NA	13	TRBV10-3	TRBJ1-5	many	TGTGCCATCAGTGAGGTCAGCAATCAGCCCCAGCATTTT	CAISEVSNQPQHF
NA	13	TRBV12-3/TRBV12-4	TRBJ2-4	few	TGTGCCAGCACTTACAGTTCTCAAAACATTCAGTACTTC	CASTYSSQNIQYF
NA	14	TRBV7-2	TRBJ2-5	few	TGTGCCAGCAGCCACGGTTGGGGGCAAGAGACCCAGTACTTC	CASSHGWGQETQYF
TRBD1	17	TRBV5-5	TRBJ2-2	NA	TGTGCCAGCAGCTCCCGCCCGGGACAGGGGGCGTTCGGGGAGCTGTTTTTT	CASSSRPGQGAFGELFF
NA	15	TRBV7-9	TRBJ2-3	many	TGTGCCAGCAGCTTATACGCGGGAAGCACAGATACGCAGTATTTT	CASSLYAGSTDTQYF
NA	13	TRBV20-1	TRBJ2-1	many	TGCAGTGCTCCGGACTATCCTTCCAATGAGCAGTTCTTC	CSAPDYPSNEQFF
NA	14	TRBV7-2	TRBJ2-7	few	TGTGCCAGCAGCTCATACCAGGGTGGATACGAGCAGTACTTC	CASSSYQGGYEQYF
TRBD2	15	TRBV5-1	TRBJ2-1	medium-sized	TGCGCCAGCAGCCTCCTAGCGGGAGTCAACAATGAGCAGTTCTTC	CASSLLAGVNNEQFF
NA	14	TRBV6-1	TRBJ2-2	medium-sized	TGTGCCAGCGAAGGGAACGGGGACACCGGGGAGCTGTTTTTT	CASEGNGDTGELFF
TRBD2	15	TRBV12-3/TRBV12-4	TRBJ2-1	few	TGTGCCAGCACCTCGGGCGGGAGGGTGAGGAATGAGCAGTTCTTC	CASTSGGRVRNEQFF